This T cell receptor (beta chain) emerged from a study of PD-L1 blockade in urothelial cancer. At the level of the study: Anywhere from 0 to 3 prior chemotherapy regimens had been received by patients.

The time point here: peripheral blood 6 weeks after treatment start. CDR1 is MDHEN and CDR2 is SYDVKM in the germline V gene. The V and J ends lost 3 bases and 8 bases, in that order; junction bases with no gene match: 11. This CDR3 has 15 amino acids. Some clones are missing from TCRdb's copy, which holds only in-frame ones; the method was immunoSEQ multiplex PCR. The table includes 50,000 to 55,000 clones, 88% detected once. The sequence was obtained from a man aged 60 to 75 with urothelial cancer. This chain joins TRBV28 and TRBJ1-2; 8 nucleotides agree with TRBD1. Specimen: PBMCs, collected around atezolizumab (anti-PD-L1) treatment. The CDR3 DNA follows: TGTGCCAGCAGTTTTCCGGACAGGGTGGTCGCAGGCTACACCTTC. As protein: CASSFPDRVVAGYTF.